Following are 8 T cell receptor beta chains from one sample sequenced in a study of tumor and adjacent non-tumor tissue in lung cancer. No cell sorting was done before RNA was extracted from the tissue. More than 3 cm separated this lung sample from the edge of the tumor. Three rounds of nested PCR, following a modified ARM-PCR protocol, produced the TCRbeta library. TCRdb processed the multiplex PCR reads anew with MiXCR; each CDR3 protein has one entry. The sample consists of 77,000 or so distinct CDR3 sequences, around 76% of them appearing once. The sample comprised distant non-tumor lung tissue. Every receptor here comes from a man between 70 and 80 years old with non-small cell lung cancer.

About this clonotype: One end of the junction does not line up with germline, which may come from a read error. The V gene is TRBV6-2 or TRBV6-3, the J gene TRBJ1-5; D not resolved. This CDR3 contains 19 residues. Germline CDR1 MNHEY, CDR2 SVGEGT. Written as DNA, the CDR3 is TGTGACAGCAGTTACTCGATTGGGGATACAAGAGCGAGCAATCAGCCCCAGCATTTT. It translates to CDSSYSIGDTRASNQPQHF.

This clonotype was detected only a few times. A clone one base away is much larger, so this may be a read error. This chain links TRBV5-1 with TRBJ2-2; no definite D call. Germline V gene lookup returns CDR1 SGHRS and CDR2 YFSETQ. The V end was cut by 2 bases, the J end by 3 bases, with 14 bases between. The CDR3 is made up of 16 amino acids. Written as DNA, the CDR3 is TGCGCCAGCAGCTTATATACTATGACGGACACCGGGGAGCTGTTTTTT. It is translated as CASSLYTMTDTGELFF.

As regards this clonotype: An end of the junction differs from the germline gene, which may be a read error. The chain is built from TRBV4-1 and TRBJ2-2; maybe TRBD1 (8 bases). Germline loops: CDR1 MGHRA, CDR2 YSYEKL. The CDR3 sequence is 15 residues long. The CDR3 loop is CDSGLGQGGTGELFF. CDR3 DNA: TGCGACAGCGGCCTCGGACAGGGAGGGACCGGGGAGCTGTTTTTT.

V usage is TRBV12-3 or TRBV12-4 and J usage is TRBJ2-4; D is possibly TRBD1 (7 bases). The CDR3 runs to 13 residues. Deletions cut 10 bases from V and 7 bases from J, with 17 bases between. DNA of the CDR3: TGTGCCAACAGGGGCGGGGTAAGGAACATTCAGTACTTC. Its translation is CANRGGVRNIQYF.

Details on this clonotype: The junction departs from the called germline gene at one end, perhaps through a read error. This chain connects TRBV11-2 to TRBJ1-1; D uncertain. Germline CDR1 SGHAT, CDR2 FQNNGV. This CDR3 is 16 amino acids long. The CDR3 loop is CASSLAEMGMNTVAFF. In nucleotides, the CDR3 is TGTGCCAGTAGCTTAGCGGAGATGGGGATGAACACAGTAGCTTTCTTT.

V and J are TRBV7-8 and TRBJ2-3; a weak D match, TRBD2 (6 bases). V was trimmed by 5 bases and J by 6 bases, leaving 33 bases between them. The CDR3 covers 20 residues. The germline V gene has CDR1 SGHVS and CDR2 FQNEAQ. For the CDR3, the DNA is TGTGCCAGCAGCCCAGGTTTAGAGGGAGGCCCGTCCTGGTGGTTTGATACGCAGTATTTT. Translated: CASSPGLEGGPSWWFDTQYF.

Of note for this clonotype: A junction end diverges from the germline sequence, so it may reflect a read error. This sequence joins TRBV12-5 and TRBJ1-5, with no clear D. This CDR3 contains 14 residues. Germline-derived CDR1 and CDR2 are LGHNT and FRNRAP. The CDR3, as DNA: TGTGCTACTGGCCATACCGCTGGCAGTCAGCCCCTGCATTTT. It translates to CATGHTAGSQPLHF.

The chain carries TRBV6-1 and TRBJ2-5; D possibly corresponds to TRBD1 (5 bases). With 10 bases removed from V and 5 bases from J, the gap between germline ends came to 23 bases. CDR1 and CDR2 from the germline V gene are MNHNS and SASEGT. The CDR3 spans 15 residues. The chain's CDR3 is CANSESAVGRETQYF. For the CDR3, the DNA is TGTGCCAATAGTGAAAGCGCTGTGGGGCGGGAGACCCAGTACTTC.